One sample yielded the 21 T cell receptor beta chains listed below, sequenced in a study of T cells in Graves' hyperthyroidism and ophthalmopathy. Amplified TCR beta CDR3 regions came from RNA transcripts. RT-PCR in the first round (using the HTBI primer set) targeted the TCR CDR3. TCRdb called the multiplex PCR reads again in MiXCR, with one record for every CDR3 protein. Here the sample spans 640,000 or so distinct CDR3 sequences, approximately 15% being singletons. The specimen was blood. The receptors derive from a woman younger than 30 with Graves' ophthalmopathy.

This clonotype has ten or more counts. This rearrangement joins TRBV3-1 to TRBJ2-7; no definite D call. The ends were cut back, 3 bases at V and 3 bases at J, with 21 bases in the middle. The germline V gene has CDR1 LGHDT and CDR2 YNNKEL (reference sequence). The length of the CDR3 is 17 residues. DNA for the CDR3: TGTGCCAGCAGCCAGGGAATCGACGGATCCCACTACTACGAGCAGTACTTC. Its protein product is CASSQGIDGSHYYEQYF.

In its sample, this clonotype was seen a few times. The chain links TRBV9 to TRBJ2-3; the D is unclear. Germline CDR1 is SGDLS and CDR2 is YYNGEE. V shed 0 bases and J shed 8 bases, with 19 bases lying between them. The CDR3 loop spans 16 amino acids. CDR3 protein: CASSVATGPPTPTQYF. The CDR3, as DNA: TGTGCCAGCAGCGTAGCTACTGGGCCACCCACCCCTACGCAGTATTTT.

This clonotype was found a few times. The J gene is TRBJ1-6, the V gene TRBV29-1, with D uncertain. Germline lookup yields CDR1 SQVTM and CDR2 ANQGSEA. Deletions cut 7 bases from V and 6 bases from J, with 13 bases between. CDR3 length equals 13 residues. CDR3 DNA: TGCAGCGCCCGAGGGAGTGGTAATTCACCCCTCCACTTT. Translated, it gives CSARGSGNSPLHF.

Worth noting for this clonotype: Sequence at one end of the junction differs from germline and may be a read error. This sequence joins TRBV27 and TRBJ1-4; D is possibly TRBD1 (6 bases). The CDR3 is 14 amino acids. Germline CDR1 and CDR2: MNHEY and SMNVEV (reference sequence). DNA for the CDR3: TGTGCCAGCAGTTTACAGGGGACTAATGGAAAACTGTTTTTT. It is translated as CASSLQGTNGKLFF.

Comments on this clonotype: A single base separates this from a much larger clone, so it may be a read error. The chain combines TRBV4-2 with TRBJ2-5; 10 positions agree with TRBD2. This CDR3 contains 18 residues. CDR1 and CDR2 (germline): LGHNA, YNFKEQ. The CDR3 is CASSQRRGLAGAMETQCF. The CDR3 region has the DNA TGTGCCAGCAGCCAACGGAGAGGTCTAGCGGGAGCAATGGAGACCCAGTGCTTC.

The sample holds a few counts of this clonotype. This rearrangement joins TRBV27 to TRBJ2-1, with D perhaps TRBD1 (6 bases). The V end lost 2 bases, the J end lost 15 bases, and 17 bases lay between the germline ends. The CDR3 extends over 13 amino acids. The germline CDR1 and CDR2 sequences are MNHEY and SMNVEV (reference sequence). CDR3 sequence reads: CASSLATGSWVFF. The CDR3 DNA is TGTGCCAGCAGTTTAGCTACAGGGAGTTGGGTGTTCTTC.

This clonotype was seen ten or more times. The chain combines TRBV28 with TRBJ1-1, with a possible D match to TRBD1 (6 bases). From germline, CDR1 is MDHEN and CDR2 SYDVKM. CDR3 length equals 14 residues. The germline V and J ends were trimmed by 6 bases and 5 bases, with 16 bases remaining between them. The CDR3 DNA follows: TGTGCCAGCAGCACAGACAGGCCAAGAACTGAAGCTTTCTTT. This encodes CASSTDRPRTEAFF. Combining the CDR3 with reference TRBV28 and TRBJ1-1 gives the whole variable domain DVKVTQSSRYLVKRTGEKVFLECVQDMDHENMFWYRQDPGLGLRLIYFSYDVKMKEKGDIPEGYSVSREKKERFSLILESASTNQTSMYLCASSTDRPRTEAFFGQGTRLTVV.

As DNA, the CDR3 is TGTGCCAGCAGTTTATGGGAGGTTAGTGTGGGTAATCAGCCCCAGCATTTT. This encodes CASSLWEVSVGNQPQHF. The rearrangement joins TRBV28 to TRBJ1-5; D remains unclear. CDR1 MDHEN and CDR2 SYDVKM come from the germline V gene. The ends were cut back, 0 bases at V and 4 bases at J, with 16 bases in the middle. The CDR3 consists of 17 residues.

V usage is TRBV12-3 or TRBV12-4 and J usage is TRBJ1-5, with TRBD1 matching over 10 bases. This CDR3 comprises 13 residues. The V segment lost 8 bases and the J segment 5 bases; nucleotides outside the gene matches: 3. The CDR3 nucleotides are TGTGCCAGCCCCGGGACAGGGGATCAGCCCCAGCATTTT. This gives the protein CASPGTGDQPQHF.

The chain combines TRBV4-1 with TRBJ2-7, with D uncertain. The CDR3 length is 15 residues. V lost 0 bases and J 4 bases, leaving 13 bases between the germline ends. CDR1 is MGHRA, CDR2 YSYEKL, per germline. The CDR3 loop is CASSQERKGNYEQYF. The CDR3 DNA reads TGCGCCAGCAGCCAAGAACGCAAGGGTAATTACGAGCAGTACTTC.

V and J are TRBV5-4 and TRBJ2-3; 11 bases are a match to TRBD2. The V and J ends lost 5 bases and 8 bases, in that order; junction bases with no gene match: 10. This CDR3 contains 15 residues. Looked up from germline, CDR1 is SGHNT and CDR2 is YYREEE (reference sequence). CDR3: CASRDTSGGSITQYF. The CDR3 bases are TGTGCCAGCAGAGATACTAGCGGGGGCTCCATTACGCAGTATTTT.

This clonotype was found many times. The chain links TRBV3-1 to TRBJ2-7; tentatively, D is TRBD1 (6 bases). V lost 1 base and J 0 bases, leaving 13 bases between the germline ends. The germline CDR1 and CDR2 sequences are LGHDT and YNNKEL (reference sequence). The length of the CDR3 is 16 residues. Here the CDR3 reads CASSQGPGVSSYEQYF. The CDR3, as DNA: TGTGCCAGCAGCCAAGGACCAGGGGTGAGCTCCTACGAGCAGTACTTC.

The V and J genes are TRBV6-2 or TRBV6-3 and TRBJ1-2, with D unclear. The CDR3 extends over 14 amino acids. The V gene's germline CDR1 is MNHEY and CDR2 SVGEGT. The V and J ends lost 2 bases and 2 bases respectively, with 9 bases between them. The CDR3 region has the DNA TGTGCCAGCAGTTACGGGAATCTGAACTATGGCTACACCTTC. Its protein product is CASSYGNLNYGYTF.

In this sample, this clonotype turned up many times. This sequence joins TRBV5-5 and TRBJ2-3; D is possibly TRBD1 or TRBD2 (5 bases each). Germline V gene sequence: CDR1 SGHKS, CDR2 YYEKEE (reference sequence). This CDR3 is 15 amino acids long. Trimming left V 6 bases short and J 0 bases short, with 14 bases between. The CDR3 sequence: CASIPWGRSTDTQYF. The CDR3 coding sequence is TGTGCCAGCATCCCGTGGGGGAGAAGCACAGATACGCAGTATTTT. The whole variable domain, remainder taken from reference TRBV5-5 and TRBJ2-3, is DAGVTQSPTHLIKTRGQQVTLRCSPISGHKSVSWYQQVLGQGPQFIFQYYEKEERGRGNFPDRFSARQFPNYSSELNVNALLLGDSALYLCASIPWGRSTDTQYFGPGTRLTVL.

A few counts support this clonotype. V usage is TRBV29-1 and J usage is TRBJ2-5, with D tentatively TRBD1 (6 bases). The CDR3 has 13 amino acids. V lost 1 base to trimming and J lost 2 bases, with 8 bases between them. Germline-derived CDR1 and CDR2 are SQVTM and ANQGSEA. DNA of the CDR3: TGCAGCGTTGAAGCTACAGGGCAAGAGACCCAGTACTTC. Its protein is CSVEATGQETQYF.

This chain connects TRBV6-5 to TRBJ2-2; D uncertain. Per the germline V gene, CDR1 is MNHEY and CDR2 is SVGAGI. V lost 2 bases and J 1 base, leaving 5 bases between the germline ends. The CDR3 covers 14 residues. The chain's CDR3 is CASSYGMNTGELFF. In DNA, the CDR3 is TGTGCCAGCAGTTACGGTATGAACACCGGGGAGCTGTTTTTT.

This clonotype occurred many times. CDR3 residues: CASSLMGGSDQPQHF. For the CDR3, the DNA is TGTGCCAGCAGTTTAATGGGGGGCAGCGATCAGCCCCAGCATTTT. The chain joins TRBV28 to TRBJ1-5; D possibly corresponds to TRBD1 (6 bases). Germline loops: CDR1 MDHEN, CDR2 SYDVKM. Trimming stripped 2 bases from V and 5 bases from J, with 13 bases between. CDR3 size: 15 residues.

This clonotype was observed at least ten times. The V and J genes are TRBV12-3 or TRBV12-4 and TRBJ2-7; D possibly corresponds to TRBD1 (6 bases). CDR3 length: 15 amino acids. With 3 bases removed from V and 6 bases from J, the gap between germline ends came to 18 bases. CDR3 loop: CASSFLTSRGGEQYF. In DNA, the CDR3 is TGTGCCAGCAGTTTTCTTACGTCAAGAGGGGGCGAGCAGTACTTC.

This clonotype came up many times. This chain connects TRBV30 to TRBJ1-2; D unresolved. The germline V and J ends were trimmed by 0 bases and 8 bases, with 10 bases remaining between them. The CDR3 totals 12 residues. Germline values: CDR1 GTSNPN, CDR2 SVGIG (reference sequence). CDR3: CAWSVLHEGYTF. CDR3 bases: TGTGCCTGGAGTGTACTCCATGAGGGCTACACCTTC.

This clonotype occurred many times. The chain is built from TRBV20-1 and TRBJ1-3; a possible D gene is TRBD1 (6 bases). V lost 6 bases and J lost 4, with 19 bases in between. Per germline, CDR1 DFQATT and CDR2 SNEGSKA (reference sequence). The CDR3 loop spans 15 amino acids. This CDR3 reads CSAPLSRGLGNTIYF. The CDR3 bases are TGCAGTGCCCCCCTATCTCGGGGGCTCGGAAACACCATATATTTT.

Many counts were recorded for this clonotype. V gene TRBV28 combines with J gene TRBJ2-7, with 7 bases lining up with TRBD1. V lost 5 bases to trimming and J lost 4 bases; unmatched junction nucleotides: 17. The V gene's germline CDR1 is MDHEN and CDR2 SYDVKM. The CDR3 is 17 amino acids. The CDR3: CASSKRDRFKFFYEQYF. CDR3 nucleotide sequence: TGTGCCAGCAGTAAAAGGGACAGATTTAAATTTTTTTACGAGCAGTACTTC.